One sample yielded the 13 T cell receptor beta chains listed below, sequenced in a study of cytomegalovirus exposure and HLA in healthy donors. Primers for the PCR totalled 60 Vbeta and 13 Jbeta. Clones were read by immunoSEQ multiplex PCR, and TCRdb kept only the in-frame ones, dropping some. Here the sample spans 150,000 to 200,000 clones, roughly 73% being singletons. The sample was PBMCs. The source is a female donor in good health and CMV-seronegative.

The chain has TRBV6-1 and TRBJ2-3; TRBD1 agrees at 9 bases. The V and J ends lost 9 bases and 4 bases, in that order; junction bases with no gene match: 8. In germline, CDR1 is MNHNS, CDR2 SASEGT. The CDR3 has 14 residues. This CDR3 is CASSRDRASDTQYF. CDR3 sequence (DNA): TGTGCCAGTTCCCGGGACAGGGCATCAGATACGCAGTATTTT.

This chain joins TRBV7-2 and TRBJ2-7; tentative D call: TRBD2 (6 bases). Deletions cut 7 bases from V and 5 bases from J, with 21 bases between. Germline CDR1 and CDR2: SGHTA and FQGNSA. CDR3 length equals 15 residues. The CDR3 loop reads CASTKRDLFRDEQYF. In DNA form, the CDR3 reads TGTGCCAGCACTAAACGGGACTTGTTCCGAGACGAGCAGTACTTC.

The rearrangement joins TRBV4-3 to TRBJ1-2; the match to TRBD1 covers 7 bases. From germline, CDR1 is LGHNA and CDR2 YSLEER. The CDR3 consists of 16 residues. The J segment lost 8 bases and the V segment lost 0 bases, leaving 12 bases of the junction unmatched. The CDR3 here is CASSQDLGRGVRGYTF. CDR3 DNA: TGCGCCAGCAGCCAAGACTTAGGCAGGGGGGTGAGAGGCTACACCTTC.

This chain links TRBV7-9 with TRBJ2-7; 11 bases match TRBD2. Germline CDR1 SEHNR, CDR2 FQNEAQ (reference sequence). The V segment lost 4 bases and the J segment 4 bases; nucleotides outside the gene matches: 6. This CDR3 comprises 15 residues. In nucleotides, the CDR3 is TGTGCCAGCAGCTCAAGAAGGACTAGCGGGTACGAGCAGTACTTC. It is translated as CASSSRRTSGYEQYF.

The table lists this clone with a few counts. The sample has other DNA sequences that encode this CDR3 too. The chain uses TRBV2 and TRBJ1-2; TRBD1 agrees at 8 bases. CDR1 and CDR2 (germline): SNHLY, FYNNEI. V lost 6 bases, J lost 8 bases, and 5 bases stayed unmatched. CDR3 size: 12 residues. CDR3 sequence reads: CASRTGGGGYTF. The CDR3 DNA reads as TGTGCCAGCAGAACAGGGGGTGGAGGCTACACCTTC.

The V gene is TRBV6-5, the J gene TRBJ1-2; 9 bases align to TRBD1. CDR3 size: 14 residues. Trimming took 2 bases from V and 6 from J; bases not matched to a gene: 4. CDR1 is MNHEY, CDR2 SVGAGI, per germline. The DNA of the CDR3 is TGTGCCAGCAGTTACCTGCGGACAGGGGATGGCTACACCTTC. Its translation is CASSYLRTGDGYTF.

This clone was detected only once. The V gene is TRBV7-2, the J gene TRBJ1-2, with D maybe TRBD1 (6 bases). Germline V CDR1 and CDR2: SGHTA, FQGNSA. The CDR3 is made up of 14 amino acids. Trimming took off 3 bases at V and 7 bases at J, with 15 bases between the two ends. The CDR3 spells CASSFDRRSSGYTF. CDR3 nucleotides: TGTGCCAGCAGCTTTGACAGGCGTTCTAGTGGCTACACCTTC.

A note on this clone: This same CDR3 is encoded by further DNA sequences in the sample. DNA of the CDR3: TGTGCCAGCAGTATACTACGACAGGCCCTTAATTCACCCCTCCACTTT. Its translation is CASSILRQALNSPLHF. The chain carries TRBV2 and TRBJ1-6, with a tentative D call TRBD1 (6 bases). Trimming stripped 5 bases from V and 6 bases from J, with 17 bases between. This CDR3 has 16 residues. CDR1 is SNHLY and CDR2 is FYNNEI in the germline V gene.

The chain couples TRBV5-1 to TRBJ2-1; TRBD1 matches at 11 bases. CDR1 is SGHRS, CDR2 YFSETQ, per germline. The CDR3 extends over 15 amino acids. Trimming took 5 bases from V and 9 from J; bases not matched to a gene: 10. CDR3 in amino acids: CASRPQDRGRGEQFF. For the CDR3, the DNA is TGCGCCAGCAGGCCCCAGGACAGGGGGCGGGGTGAGCAGTTCTTC.

This clone has a handful of counts. V and J are TRBV27 and TRBJ2-7; 7 bases agree with TRBD2. CDR3 length: 12 amino acids. Germline-derived CDR1 and CDR2 are MNHEY and SMNVEV (reference sequence). J was trimmed by 6 bases and V by 3 bases; bases with no gene match: 2. The CDR3 nucleotides are TGTGCCAGCAGTTTTTCGGGGGGCGAGCAGTACTTC. Encoded protein: CASSFSGGEQYF.

The chain uses TRBV6-5 and TRBJ1-2; no clear D. This CDR3 is 15 amino acids long. The germline V gene encodes CDR1 MNHEY and CDR2 SVGAGI. Trimming cost V 0 bases and J 1 base, with 9 bases left between them. The CDR3 region has the DNA TGTGCCAGCAGTTACTCCCGAACCTATAACTATGGCTACACCTTC. Residues: CASSYSRTYNYGYTF.

On this clone itself: Other DNA sequences in the sample encode the same CDR3. V usage is TRBV4-1 and J usage is TRBJ1-6; a possible D gene is TRBD1 (5 bases). Trimming took 4 bases from V and 0 from J, leaving 22 bases between them. Germline CDR1 is MGHRA and CDR2 is YSYEKL. The CDR3 contains 20 residues. Here the CDR3 DNA reads TGCGCCAGCAGCCTAATAGGGGTCGAGATCGGAAGCTCCTATAATTCACCCCTCCACTTT. This gives the protein CASSLIGVEIGSSYNSPLHF.

The CDR3 sequence: CASSHLGGTYEQYF. CDR3 DNA: TGTGCCAGCAGTCACTTGGGGGGAACCTACGAGCAGTACTTC. The V gene is TRBV28, the J gene TRBJ2-7; maybe TRBD2 (6 bases). V was pared by 5 bases and J by 2 bases, with 13 bases between. The CDR3 is 14 amino acids. Germline V gene lookup returns CDR1 MDHEN and CDR2 SYDVKM. Full variable domain (rest looked up from reference TRBV28 and TRBJ2-7): DVKVTQSSRYLVKRTGEKVFLECVQDMDHENMFWYRQDPGLGLRLIYFSYDVKMKEKGDIPEGYSVSREKKERFSLILESASTNQTSMYLCASSHLGGTYEQYFGPGTRLTVT.